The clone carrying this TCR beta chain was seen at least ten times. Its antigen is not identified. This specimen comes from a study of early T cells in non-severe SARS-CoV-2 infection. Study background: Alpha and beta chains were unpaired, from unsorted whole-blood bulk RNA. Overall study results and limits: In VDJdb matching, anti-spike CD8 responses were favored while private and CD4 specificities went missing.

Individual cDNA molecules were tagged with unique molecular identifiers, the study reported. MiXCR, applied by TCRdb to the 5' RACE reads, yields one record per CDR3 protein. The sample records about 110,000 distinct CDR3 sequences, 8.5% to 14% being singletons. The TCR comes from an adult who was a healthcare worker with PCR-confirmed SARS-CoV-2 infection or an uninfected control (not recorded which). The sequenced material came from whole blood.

CDR3 nucleotide sequence: TGTGCCAGCAGTTCACCCTGGCAGGGGGCCTACGAGCAGTACTTC. Translated: CASSSPWQGAYEQYF. The chain carries TRBV28 and TRBJ2-7; 7 positions agree with TRBD1. The CDR3 contains 15 residues. Trimming at V came to 4 bases and at J to 2 bases, leaving 8 bases not matched to a gene. The germline gives CDR1 MDHEN, CDR2 SYDVKM. Variable domain in full (rest from reference TRBV28 and TRBJ2-7): DVKVTQSSRYLVKRTGEKVFLECVQDMDHENMFWYRQDPGLGLRLIYFSYDVKMKEKGDIPEGYSVSREKKERFSLILESASTNQTSMYLCASSSPWQGAYEQYFGPGTRLTVT.